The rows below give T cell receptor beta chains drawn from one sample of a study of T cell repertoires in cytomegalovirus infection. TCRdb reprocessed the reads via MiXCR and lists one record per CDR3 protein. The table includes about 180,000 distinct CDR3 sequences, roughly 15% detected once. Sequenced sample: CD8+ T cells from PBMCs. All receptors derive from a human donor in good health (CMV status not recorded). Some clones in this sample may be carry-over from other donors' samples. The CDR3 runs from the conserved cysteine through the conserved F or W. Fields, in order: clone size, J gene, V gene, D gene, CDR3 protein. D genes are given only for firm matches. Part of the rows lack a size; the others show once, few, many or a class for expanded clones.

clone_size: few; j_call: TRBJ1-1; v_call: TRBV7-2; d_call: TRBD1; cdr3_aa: CASSGPRDRVKLNTEAFF
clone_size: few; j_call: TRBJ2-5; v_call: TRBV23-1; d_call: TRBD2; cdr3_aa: CASSQISAGGQETQYF
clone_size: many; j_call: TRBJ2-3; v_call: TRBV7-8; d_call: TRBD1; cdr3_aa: CASRTSRDRGPDTQYF
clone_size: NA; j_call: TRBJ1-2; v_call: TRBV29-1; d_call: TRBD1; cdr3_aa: CSAPGVRGRGYTF
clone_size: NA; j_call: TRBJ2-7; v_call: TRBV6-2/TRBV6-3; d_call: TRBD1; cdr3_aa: CASSPGTGIEQYF
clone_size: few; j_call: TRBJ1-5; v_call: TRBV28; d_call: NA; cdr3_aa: CASSSPPDSNQPQHF
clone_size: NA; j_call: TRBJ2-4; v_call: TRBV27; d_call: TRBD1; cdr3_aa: CASSNDRALAKNIQYF
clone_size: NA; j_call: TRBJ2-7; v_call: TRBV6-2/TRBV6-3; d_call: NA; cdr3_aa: CASSYGGERSYEQYF
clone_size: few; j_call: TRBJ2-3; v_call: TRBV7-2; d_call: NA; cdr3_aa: CASSLAVTKAQYF
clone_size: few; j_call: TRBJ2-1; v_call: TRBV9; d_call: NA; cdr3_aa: CASSVETRALNEQFF
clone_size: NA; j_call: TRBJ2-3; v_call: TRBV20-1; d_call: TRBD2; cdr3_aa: CSARVFRGRGGTDTQYF
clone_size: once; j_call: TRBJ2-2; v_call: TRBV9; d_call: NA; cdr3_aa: CASSAGTRNTGELFF
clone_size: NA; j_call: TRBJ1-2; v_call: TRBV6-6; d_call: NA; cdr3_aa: CASSYPARRRGYTF
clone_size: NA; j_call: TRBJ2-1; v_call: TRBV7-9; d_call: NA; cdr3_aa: CASSIEPKSSYNEQFF
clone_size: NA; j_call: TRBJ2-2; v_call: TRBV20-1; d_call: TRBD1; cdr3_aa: CSAKIGQGDTGELFF
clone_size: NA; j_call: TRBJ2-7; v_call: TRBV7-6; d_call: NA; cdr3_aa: CASSLFETSPPEQYF
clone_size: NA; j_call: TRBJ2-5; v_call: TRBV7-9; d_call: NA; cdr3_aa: CASSFPGGNWETQYF
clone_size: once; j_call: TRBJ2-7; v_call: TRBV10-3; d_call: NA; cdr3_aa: CAITRDYEQYF
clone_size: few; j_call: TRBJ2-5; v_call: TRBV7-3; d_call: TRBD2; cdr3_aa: CASSPVGGSGGETQYF
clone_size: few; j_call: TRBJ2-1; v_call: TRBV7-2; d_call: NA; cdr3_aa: CASSLGEAYNEQFF
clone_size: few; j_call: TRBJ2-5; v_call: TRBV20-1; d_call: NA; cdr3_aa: CSASGGVRAQYF
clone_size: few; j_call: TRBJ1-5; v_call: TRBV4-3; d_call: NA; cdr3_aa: CASSQDIGLNQPQHF
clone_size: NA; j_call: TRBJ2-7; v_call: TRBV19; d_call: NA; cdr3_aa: CASSTERLREQYF
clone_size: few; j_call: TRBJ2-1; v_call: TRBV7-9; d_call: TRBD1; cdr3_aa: CASSLAQGGGNEQFF
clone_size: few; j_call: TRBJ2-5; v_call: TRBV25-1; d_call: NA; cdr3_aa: CASSELGSQETQYF
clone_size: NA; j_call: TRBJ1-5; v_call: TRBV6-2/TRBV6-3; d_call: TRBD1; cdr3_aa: CASRSTIGQGGRQPQHF
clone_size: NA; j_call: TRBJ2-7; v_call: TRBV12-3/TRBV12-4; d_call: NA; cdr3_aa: CASSFGAGHIEQYF
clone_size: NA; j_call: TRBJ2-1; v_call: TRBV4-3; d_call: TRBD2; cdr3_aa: CASSQVLAGGFNEQFF
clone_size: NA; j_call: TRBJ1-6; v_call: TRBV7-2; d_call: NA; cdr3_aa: CASRGDRGPDSPLHF
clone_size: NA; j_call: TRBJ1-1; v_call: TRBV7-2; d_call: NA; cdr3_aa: CASSLGLSEAFF
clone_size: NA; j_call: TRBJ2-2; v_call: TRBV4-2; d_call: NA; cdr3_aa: CASSQGLGTGELFF
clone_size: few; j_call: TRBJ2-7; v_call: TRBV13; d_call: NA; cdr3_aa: CASSLGVTADYEQYF
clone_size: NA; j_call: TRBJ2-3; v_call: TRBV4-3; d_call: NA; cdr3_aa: CASSHSLGDDTQYF
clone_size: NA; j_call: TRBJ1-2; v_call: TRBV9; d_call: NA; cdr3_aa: CASSVAGGAYGYTF
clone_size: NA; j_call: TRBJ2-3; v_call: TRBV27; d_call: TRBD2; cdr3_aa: CASSLISGGAPDTQYF
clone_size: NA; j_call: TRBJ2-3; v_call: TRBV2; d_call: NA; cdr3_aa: CASSEGVGYTDTQYF
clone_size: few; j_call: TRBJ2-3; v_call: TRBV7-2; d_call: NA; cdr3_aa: CASSFISVTDTQYF
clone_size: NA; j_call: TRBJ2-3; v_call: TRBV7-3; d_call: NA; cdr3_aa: CASSLIGADTDTQYF
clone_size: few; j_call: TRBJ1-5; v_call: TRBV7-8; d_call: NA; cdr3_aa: CASSLGGGGNQPQHF
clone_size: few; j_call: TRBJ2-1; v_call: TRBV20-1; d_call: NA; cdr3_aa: CSPYSNRDSEQFF
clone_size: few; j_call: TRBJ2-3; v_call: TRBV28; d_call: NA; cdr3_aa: CASSLFGGAIADTQYF
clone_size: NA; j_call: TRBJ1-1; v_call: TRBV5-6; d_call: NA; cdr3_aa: CAGTPLTGSTEAFF
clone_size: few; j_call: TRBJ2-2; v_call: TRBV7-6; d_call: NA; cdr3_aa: CASSLGGFTGELFF
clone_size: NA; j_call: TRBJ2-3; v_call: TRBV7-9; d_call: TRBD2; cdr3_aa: CASSTPAERGTDTQYF
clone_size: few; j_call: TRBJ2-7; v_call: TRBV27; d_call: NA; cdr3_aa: CASSLIGGKPISYEQYF
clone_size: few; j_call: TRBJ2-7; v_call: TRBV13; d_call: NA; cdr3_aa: CASALEAYGSYEQYF
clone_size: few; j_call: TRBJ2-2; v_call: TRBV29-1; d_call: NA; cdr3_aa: CSVESTGELFF
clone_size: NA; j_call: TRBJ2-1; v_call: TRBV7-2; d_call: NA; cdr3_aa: CASSLAHGYNEQFF
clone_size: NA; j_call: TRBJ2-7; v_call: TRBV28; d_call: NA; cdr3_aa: CASSSQGSVPYEQYF